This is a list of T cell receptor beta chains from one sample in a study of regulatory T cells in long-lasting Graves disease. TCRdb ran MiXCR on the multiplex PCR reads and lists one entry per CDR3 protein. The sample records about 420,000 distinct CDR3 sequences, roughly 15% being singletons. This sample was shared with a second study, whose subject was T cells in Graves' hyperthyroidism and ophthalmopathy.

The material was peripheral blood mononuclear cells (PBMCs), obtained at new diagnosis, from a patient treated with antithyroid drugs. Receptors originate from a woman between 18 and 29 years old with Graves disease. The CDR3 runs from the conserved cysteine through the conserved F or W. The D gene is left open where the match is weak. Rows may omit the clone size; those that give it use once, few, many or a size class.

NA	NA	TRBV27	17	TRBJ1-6	CASSLFPQSSYNSPLHF	TGTGCCAGCAGTTTATTCCCCCAGAGCTCCTATAATTCACCCCTCCACTTT
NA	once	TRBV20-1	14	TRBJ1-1	CSAQGTGRSTEAFF	TGCAGTGCCCAGGGAACAGGGAGGAGCACTGAAGCTTTCTTT
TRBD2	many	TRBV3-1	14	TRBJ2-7	CASSRAGGPLEQYF	TGTGCCAGCAGTCGAGCGGGAGGTCCCTTAGAGCAGTACTTC
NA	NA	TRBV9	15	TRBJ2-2	CASSVGVRNTGELFF	TGTGCCAGCAGCGTAGGGGTCCGGAACACCGGGGAGCTGTTTTTT
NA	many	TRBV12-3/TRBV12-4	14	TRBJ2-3	CASSLALGADTQYF	TGTGCCAGCAGTTTAGCGCTAGGGGCAGATACGCAGTATTTT
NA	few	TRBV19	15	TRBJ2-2	CASSIERASTGELFF	TGTGCCAGTAGTATCGAGAGGGCCTCCACCGGGGAGCTGTTTTTT
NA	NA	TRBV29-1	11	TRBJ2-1	CSTTGSGEQFF	TGCAGCACCACGGGGTCTGGGGAGCAGTTCTTC
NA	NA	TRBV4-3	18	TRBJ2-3	CASSQDLFRGSSTDTQYF	TGCGCCAGCAGCCAAGATCTTTTTCGGGGATCTAGCACAGATACGCAGTATTTT
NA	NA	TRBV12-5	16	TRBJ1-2	CASGLRVDRSYYGYTF	TGTGCTAGTGGTTTACGAGTTGACAGGTCTTATTATGGCTACACCTTC
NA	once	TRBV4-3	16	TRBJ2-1	CASSQGVSGDYNEQFF	TGCGCCAGCAGCCAGGGAGTTAGCGGAGACTACAATGAGCAGTTCTTC
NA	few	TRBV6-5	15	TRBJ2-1	CASSYTGRTYNEQFF	TGTGCCAGCAGTTACACAGGGAGAACCTACAATGAGCAGTTCTTC
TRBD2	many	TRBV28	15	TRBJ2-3	CASSSDLAGADTQYF	TGTGCCAGCAGTTCAGATCTAGCGGGAGCAGATACGCAGTATTTT
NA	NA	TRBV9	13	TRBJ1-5	CASSVEENQPQHF	TGTGCCAGCAGCGTAGAGGAGAATCAGCCCCAGCATTTT
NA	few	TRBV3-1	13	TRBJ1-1	CASSQRGGPEAFF	TGTGCCAGCAGCCAACGGGGAGGGCCTGAAGCTTTCTTT
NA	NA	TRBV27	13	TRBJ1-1	CASSYGGDTEAFF	TGTGCCAGCAGTTACGGGGGGGACACTGAAGCTTTCTTT
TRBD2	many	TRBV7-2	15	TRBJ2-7	CASSAQAGSSYEQYF	TGTGCCAGCAGCGCTCAAGCGGGAAGCTCCTACGAGCAGTACTTC
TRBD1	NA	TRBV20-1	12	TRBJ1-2	CSARTGNYGYTF	TGCAGTGCTAGGACAGGGAACTATGGCTACACCTTC
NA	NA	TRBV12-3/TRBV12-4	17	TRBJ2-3	CASSHMRSGASTDTQYF	TGTGCCAGCTCCCATATGAGATCGGGCGCTAGCACAGATACGCAGTATTTT
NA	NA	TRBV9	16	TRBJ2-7	CASSNYDREGVYEQYF	TGTGCCAGCAGCAACTATGACAGGGAGGGAGTCTACGAGCAGTACTTC
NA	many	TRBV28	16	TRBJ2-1	CASNPTGLASYNEQFF	TGTGCCAGCAACCCGACCGGGCTAGCTTCCTACAATGAGCAGTTCTTC
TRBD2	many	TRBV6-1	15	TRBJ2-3	CASSEVGTTTDTQYF	TGTGCCAGCAGTGAAGTGGGGACTACCACAGATACGCAGTATTTT
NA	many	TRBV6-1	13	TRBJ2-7	CASSSHSSYEQYF	TGTGCCAGCAGTAGCCACTCATCCTACGAGCAGTACTTC
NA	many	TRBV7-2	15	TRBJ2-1	CASTLRRNSYNEQFF	TGTGCCAGCACCCTCCGGCGGAACTCCTACAATGAGCAGTTCTTC
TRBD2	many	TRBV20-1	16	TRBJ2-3	CSARDRDSGRSDTQYF	TGCAGTGCTAGAGATCGGGATAGCGGGAGGTCGGATACGCAGTATTTT
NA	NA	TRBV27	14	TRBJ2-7	CASSLSREAVEQYF	TGTGCCAGCAGTTTATCGAGGGAAGCGGTCGAGCAGTACTTC
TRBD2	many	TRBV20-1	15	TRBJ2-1	CSALSGLAGVYEQFF	TGCAGTGCCCTAAGTGGACTAGCGGGAGTCTATGAGCAGTTCTTC
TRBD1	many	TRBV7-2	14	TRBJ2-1	CASSFHRQGIEQFF	TGTGCCAGCAGCTTCCACCGACAGGGGATAGAGCAGTTCTTC
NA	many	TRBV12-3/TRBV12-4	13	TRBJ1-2	CASSPNVGYGYTF	TGTGCCAGCAGTCCGAACGTGGGGTATGGCTACACCTTC
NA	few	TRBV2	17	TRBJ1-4	CASSDFFNKGVQEKLFF	TGTGCCAGCAGTGATTTTTTTAATAAGGGGGTACAGGAAAAACTGTTTTTT